Included here is one T cell receptor (beta chain) sequence, with context. Its antigen remains unknown. Template switching added a universal primer site, and cDNA bore unique molecular identifiers. From the 5' RACE reads, TCRdb called clonotypes with MiXCR, one entry per CDR3 protein. The sample holds approximately 490,000 distinct CDR3 sequences; about a fifth are singletons and the top ten take about 0.5%. The data derive from a study of identical twins. Study-level findings and limits: Compared with unrelated sharing, twin-shared out-of-frame alpha sequences had more low-probability sequences. Memory repertoires showed no such pattern, whereas abundant cord blood beta clonotypes carried fewer insertions.

Unmatched junction bases numbered 21, after V lost 8 bases and J lost 11 bases. The CDR3 consists of 16 residues. The sample was also reused in another study, on yellow fever vaccine responses in identical twins.

This chain uses TRBV12-3 or TRBV12-4 with TRBJ2-7; 10 bases are a match to TRBD2. This TCR came from a woman aged 18 to 35 in good health. Source material: CD4+ T cells sorted from blood. In DNA, the CDR3 is TGTGCCAGCCAGTGGGCAGCGGGGCTAGCGGGAGAGTGGAAGTACTTC. Amino acid sequence: CASQWAAGLAGEWKYF.